The source of this T cell receptor beta chain is a study of blood T cell repertoires in COVID-19. Study information: The analysed material was cDNA or gDNA that came from T cells, B-cell-depleted T cells, or PBMCs.

In the study's own analysis: From reference gene primer amplification, estimates of nucleated cell counts were derived. This table comes from immunoSEQ multiplex PCR, and its TCRdb copy is limited to in-frame clones, with some not included. The D gene and trimming were derived from the DNA, and the V and J assignments and clone size from that table. The data show roughly 260,000 clones, more than 80% seen once. The receptor was isolated from a woman aged 40 to 50 with acute or convalescent COVID-19. The sample consisted of peripheral blood.

CDR3 nucleotide sequence: TGCGCCAGCAGCCCCGGTAACAATGAGCAGTTCTTC. Protein: CASSPGNNEQFF. The V and J genes are TRBV5-1 and TRBJ2-1; the D is unclear. The CDR3 length is 12 residues. Germline V gene lookup returns CDR1 SGHRS and CDR2 YFSETQ. V was trimmed by 4 bases and J by 5 bases, leaving 7 bases between them.